This passage covers 17 T cell receptor beta chains from one sample sequenced in a study of shared clonotypes between healthy human individuals. Method: immunoSEQ multiplex PCR; TCRdb's copy keeps in-frame clones and lacks some. This table has hundreds of thousands of clones, roughly 79% appearing once. Sequencing was performed on PBMCs. The receptors originated from a woman in her thirties or forties in good health. Some clones in this sample may be carry-over from other donors' samples.

The V gene is TRBV30, the J gene TRBJ1-1; no firm D call. The germline V and J ends were trimmed by 0 bases and 1 base, with 3 bases remaining between them. This CDR3 is built from 12 residues. Germline values: CDR1 GTSNPN, CDR2 SVGIG (reference sequence). CDR3 region: CAWSVTNTEAFF. CDR3 nucleotides: TGTGCCTGGAGTGTTACGAACACTGAAGCTTTCTTT.

This clone was recorded once. V is TRBV5-1 and J is TRBJ2-2, with D perhaps being TRBD1 or TRBD2 (5 bases each). The germline V gene has CDR1 SGHRS and CDR2 YFSETQ. The CDR3 is 16 residues long. V was clipped by 6 bases and J by 1 base, with 16 bases between them. The CDR3 spells CASTTSGTKNTGELFF. The CDR3 DNA follows: TGCGCCAGCACCACCTCCGGGACCAAGAACACCGGGGAGCTGTTTTTT. The complete variable domain, with remaining parts taken from reference TRBV5-1 and TRBJ2-2, reads KAGVTQTPRYLIKTRGQQVTLSCSPISGHRSVSWYQQTPGQGLQFLFEYFSETQRNKGNFPGRFSGRQFSNSRSEMNVSTLELGDSALYLCASTTSGTKNTGELFFGEGSRLTVL.

This chain uses TRBV27 with TRBJ2-7; 9 bases fit TRBD1. There are 19 residues in the CDR3. J was trimmed by 2 bases and V by 4 bases; bases with no gene match: 18. Germline V gene data show CDR1 as MNHEY and CDR2 as SMNVEV (reference sequence). CDR3 in amino acids: CASSSAGTGTWLMTYEQYF. The CDR3 DNA sequence: TGTGCCAGCAGTTCTGCCGGGACAGGGACCTGGTTAATGACCTACGAGCAGTACTTC.

This chain connects TRBV19 to TRBJ2-7; TRBD1 aligns across 9 bases. The CDR3 length is 17 residues. The V segment lost 6 bases and the J segment 7 bases; nucleotides outside the gene matches: 19. Germline assignment: CDR1 LNHDA and CDR2 SQIVND (reference sequence). CDR3 sequence: CASSSLRDRVGEGEQYF. The CDR3 DNA reads TGTGCCAGTAGCTCCCTCCGGGACAGGGTTGGCGAGGGGGAGCAGTACTTC.

CDR3 DNA: TGTGCCAGCAGCGTACCCGCTGGGGGGGTTAACTATGGCTACACCTTC. As protein: CASSVPAGGVNYGYTF. The V gene is TRBV9, the J gene TRBJ1-2; TRBD1 is a possible D gene (5 bases). Germline lookup yields CDR1 SGDLS and CDR2 YYNGEE. The CDR3 length is 16 residues. Trimming removed 1 base at V and 1 base at J, with 14 bases between.

Here the CDR3 DNA reads TGTGCCAGCAGTTCCCCACAGGGAGATGGCTACACCTTC. Its protein is CASSSPQGDGYTF. This chain uses TRBV27 with TRBJ1-2; D may be TRBD1 (6 bases). V was clipped by 4 bases and J by 6 bases, with 12 bases between them. The CDR3 extends over 13 amino acids. Germline values: CDR1 MNHEY, CDR2 SMNVEV (reference sequence).

This chain links TRBV9 with TRBJ2-7, with D perhaps given as TRBD1 or TRBD2 (5 bases each). Between the trimmed V and J ends, which lost 4 bases and 8 bases, there was a span of 19 bases. Germline V gene data show CDR1 as SGDLS and CDR2 as YYNGEE. The CDR3 extends over 14 amino acids. The CDR3 DNA sequence: TGTGCCAGCAGCCCCGGGACCCCGGGGAGTCAGCAGTACTTC. This encodes CASSPGTPGSQQYF.

The V call is TRBV5-1, the J call TRBJ2-2; 7 bases line up with TRBD1. Trimming at V came to 0 bases and at J to 6 bases, leaving 8 bases not matched to a gene. Germline V gives CDR1 SGHRS, CDR2 YFSETQ. The CDR3 loop spans 16 amino acids. CDR3: CASSLVGQKRSGELFF. The CDR3 nucleotides read TGCGCCAGCAGCTTGGTGGGACAGAAGAGGTCCGGGGAGCTGTTTTTT.

This chain uses TRBV12-5 with TRBJ2-2, with D unresolved. V shed 3 bases and J shed 3 bases, with 2 bases lying between them. Germline CDR1 is LGHNT and CDR2 is FRNRAP. The CDR3 consists of 12 residues. As DNA, the CDR3 is TGTGCTAGTGGTTTAGACACCGGGGAGCTGTTTTTT. Amino acid sequence: CASGLDTGELFF.

The chain employs TRBV11-3 and TRBJ2-1, with 9 bases fitting TRBD1. J gave up 9 bases and V 5 bases, and 5 bases lay outside the gene matches. The CDR3 sequence is 13 residues long. Germline values: CDR1 SGHNT, CDR2 YENEEA. The CDR3 sequence: CASSAQDRGEQFF. CDR3 coding DNA: TGTGCCAGCAGCGCCCAGGACAGGGGTGAGCAGTTCTTC.

On this clone: A clone one base away is much larger, so this may be a read error. V and J are TRBV5-6 and TRBJ1-1, with a weak D call TRBD1 (5 bases). V lost 2 bases, J lost 3 bases, and 8 bases lay in between. The germline gives CDR1 SGHDT, CDR2 YYEEEE. This CDR3 is built from 13 residues. The CDR3 protein is CASSLLGDTEAFF. The CDR3, as DNA: TGTGCCAGCAGCTTATTGGGGGACACTGAAGCTTTCTTT.

In its sample, this clone was seen once. CDR3 in amino acids: CATGGRTTEAFF. Written as DNA, the CDR3 is TGTGCCACAGGGGGCAGGACCACTGAAGCTTTCTTT. The genes are TRBV15 and TRBJ1-1; 7 nucleotides match TRBD1. J gave up 4 bases and V 9 bases, and 5 bases lay outside the gene matches. This CDR3 has 12 residues. The V gene's germline CDR1 is LNHNV and CDR2 YYDKDF (reference sequence).

This clone was counted once. The V gene is TRBV4-1, the J gene TRBJ2-2, with a possible D match to TRBD1 (6 bases). V lost 0 bases, J lost 0 bases, and 11 bases lay in between. The CDR3 has 17 residues. CDR1 MGHRA and CDR2 YSYEKL come from the germline V gene. CDR3 in amino acids: CASSQERGGANTGELFF. The CDR3 nucleotides read TGCGCCAGCAGCCAAGAAAGAGGGGGTGCGAACACCGGGGAGCTGTTTTTT.

This chain uses TRBV19 with TRBJ1-5; D ambiguous. The germline V and J ends were trimmed by 6 bases and 6 bases, with 12 bases remaining between them. This CDR3 has 13 residues. Looked up from germline, CDR1 is LNHDA and CDR2 is SQIVND (reference sequence). In DNA, the CDR3 is TGTGCCAGTAGCACCTCCCGAGGTCAGCCCCAGCATTTT. This sequence encodes CASSTSRGQPQHF.

This CDR3 is CAYISWSSSYEQYF. The CDR3 DNA reads as TGTGCCTACATTAGCTGGAGTAGCTCCTACGAGCAGTACTTC. The V gene is TRBV30, the J gene TRBJ2-7; D is unresolved. The CDR3 runs to 14 residues. CDR1 and CDR2 from the germline V gene are GTSNPN and SVGIG (reference sequence). V was pared by 7 bases and J by 0 bases, with 16 bases between. Full variable domain (remainder filled in from reference TRBV30 and TRBJ2-7): SQTIHQWPATLVQPVGSPLSLECTVEGTSNPNLYWYRQAAGRGLQLLFYSVGIGQISSEVPQNLSASRPQDRQFILSSKKLLLSDSGFYLCAYISWSSSYEQYFGPGTRLTVT.

As to this clone: This probably arose from a read error, given a far larger clone one base away. The V and J genes are TRBV9 and TRBJ1-3; 8 positions agree with TRBD1. The CDR3 loop spans 14 amino acids. CDR1 is SGDLS, CDR2 YYNGEE, per germline. In nucleotides, the CDR3 is TGTGCCGGCAGCGGGACAGGCTCTGGAAACACCATATATTTT. Its translation: CAGSGTGSGNTIYF.

The chain couples TRBV11-2 to TRBJ2-3; D is possibly TRBD2 (6 bases). V was pared by 4 bases and J by 1 base, with 12 bases between. The CDR3 is made up of 15 amino acids. CDR1 is SGHAT and CDR2 is FQNNGV in the germline V gene. The CDR3 region has the DNA TGTGCCAGCAGCTCAATGGGAGGCCGCACAGATACGCAGTATTTT. Its translation: CASSSMGGRTDTQYF.